Each of the 29 T cell receptor beta chains below was sequenced from the same sample in a study of cytomegalovirus exposure and HLA in healthy donors. PCR was performed using 60 Vbeta and 13 Jbeta primers. Data came from immunoSEQ multiplex PCR; TCRdb stores just in-frame clones and leaves some out. The table lists about 180,000 clones, 65% to 90% of them singletons, with approximately 1.2% in the top ten. The sample taken for sequencing was PBMCs. The source is a girl aged 2 to 10 in good health and CMV-seropositive.

J is TRBJ2-7 and V is TRBV6-5, with a tentative D call TRBD1 (7 bases). Germline V gene data show CDR1 as MNHEY and CDR2 as SVGAGI. The CDR3 sequence is 14 residues long. The ends were cut back, 4 bases at V and 0 bases at J, with 10 bases in the middle. CDR3 amino acids: CASSSGGSSYEQYF. The CDR3 DNA sequence: TGTGCCAGCAGTTCAGGGGGGAGCTCCTACGAGCAGTACTTC.

The chain couples TRBV9 to TRBJ1-1; 7 bases are a match to TRBD1. The ends lost 0 bases at V and 2 bases at J; junction bases unmatched: 1. The germline CDR1 and CDR2 sequences are SGDLS and YYNGEE. This CDR3 has 14 amino acids. CDR3 sequence: CASSVGTGNTEAFF. Written as DNA, the CDR3 is TGTGCCAGCAGCGTAGGGACAGGCAACACTGAAGCTTTCTTT.

The chain is built from TRBV6-5 and TRBJ1-2; TRBD1 might be the D (5 bases). Looked up from germline, CDR1 is MNHEY and CDR2 is SVGAGI. V was clipped by 5 bases and J by 4 bases, with 14 bases between them. The CDR3 runs to 14 residues. The CDR3 sequence is CASSEGEGSYGYTF. Here the CDR3 DNA reads TGTGCCAGCAGTGAAGGGGAGGGAAGCTATGGCTACACCTTC.

This chain links TRBV6-1 with TRBJ2-5; perhaps TRBD1 as D (5 bases). The CDR3 spans 13 residues. Trimming stripped 4 bases from V and 4 bases from J, with 10 bases between. Germline lookup yields CDR1 MNHNS and CDR2 SASEGT. This CDR3 reads CASSVQAPETQYF. For the CDR3, the DNA is TGTGCCAGCAGTGTACAGGCCCCAGAGACCCAGTACTTC.

This chain joins TRBV6-1 and TRBJ2-5, with D tentatively TRBD1 (6 bases). Gene TRBJ2-7 matches the end of the DNA better, so the J call may be wrong. Germline CDR1 is MNHNS and CDR2 is SASEGT. CDR3 size: 14 residues. The CDR3 spells CASRVKGDLGEQYF. CDR3 bases: TGTGCCAGCAGGGTCAAGGGGGACCTCGGCGAGCAGTACTTC.

The chain couples TRBV9 to TRBJ2-1; the match to TRBD2 covers 11 bases. The CDR3 has 14 amino acids. After removal of 0 bases from V and 8 bases from J, the junction contained 1 base not matched to a gene. Looked up from germline, CDR1 is SGDLS and CDR2 is YYNGEE. The CDR3 loop is CASSVGSGRDEQFF. The CDR3 coding sequence is TGTGCCAGCAGCGTAGGTAGCGGGAGGGATGAGCAGTTCTTC.

This clone has a single count. The genes are TRBV7-2 and TRBJ2-2, with 8 nucleotides matching TRBD1. V lost 6 bases and J lost 10; bases outside the gene matches: 7. The CDR3 loop spans 13 amino acids. The germline V gene encodes CDR1 SGHTA and CDR2 FQGNSA. Here the CDR3 reads CASRQGGWEELFF. As DNA, the CDR3 is TGTGCCAGCAGACAGGGGGGTTGGGAGGAGCTGTTTTTT. Using reference TRBV7-2 and TRBJ2-2 for the parts outside the CDR3, the full variable domain is GAGVSQSPSNKVTEKGKDVELRCDPISGHTALYWYRQSLGQGLEFLIYFQGNSAPDKSGLPSDRFSAERTGGSVSTLTIQRTQQEDSAVYLCASRQGGWEELFFGEGSRLTVL.

The chain uses TRBV23-1 and TRBJ1-5, with 9 bases that match TRBD1. TRBV23-1 is sorted into the ORF group, with uncertain function. There are 17 residues in the CDR3. The V segment lost 5 bases and the J segment 1 base; nucleotides outside the gene matches: 9. In DNA form, the CDR3 reads TGCGCCAGCAGTGTGCTCCTAGGACAGGGGAGCAATCAGCCCCAGCATTTT. This codes for CASSVLLGQGSNQPQHF.

V usage is TRBV27 and J usage is TRBJ1-1; D unresolved. CDR3 length: 13 amino acids. Deletions cut 2 bases from V and 4 bases from J, with 8 bases between. The germline V gene encodes CDR1 MNHEY and CDR2 SMNVEV (reference sequence). CDR3 in amino acids: CASSLIPGTEAFF. The CDR3 DNA is TGTGCCAGCAGTTTAATCCCCGGCACTGAAGCTTTCTTT.

The chain links TRBV30 to TRBJ2-1, with D perhaps TRBD2 (5 bases). V gave up 0 bases and J gave up 2 bases, with 14 bases separating them. Germline V gene lookup returns CDR1 GTSNPN and CDR2 SVGIG (reference sequence). The CDR3 has 16 amino acids. CDR3 protein: CAWSVRGFNTYNEQFF. The DNA for the CDR3 is TGTGCCTGGAGTGTAAGAGGGTTTAATACCTACAATGAGCAGTTCTTC.

This chain connects TRBV6-1 to TRBJ2-1, with 8 bases matching TRBD1. This CDR3 has 14 residues. Germline CDR1 and CDR2: MNHNS and SASEGT. Trimming cost V 3 bases and J 5 bases; bases outside gene matches: 3. Here the CDR3 DNA reads TGTGCCAGCAGTGAGCTGGACAGGGACAATGAGCAGTTCTTC. It specifies CASSELDRDNEQFF.

The rearrangement uses TRBV5-1 and TRBJ2-1; maybe TRBD2 (6 bases). CDR1 SGHRS and CDR2 YFSETQ come from the germline V gene. The V end was cut by 3 bases, the J end by 3 bases, with 19 bases between. The CDR3 has 17 residues. The CDR3 DNA is TGCGCCAGCAGCTCGTCGGTGAGCGGGCGAAGCTACAATGAGCAGTTCTTC. Translated, it gives CASSSSVSGRSYNEQFF.

The J gene is TRBJ1-2, the V gene TRBV5-1; 9 nucleotides line up with TRBD1. Germline assignment: CDR1 SGHRS and CDR2 YFSETQ. CDR3 length: 14 residues. J was trimmed by 9 bases and V by 4 bases; bases with no gene match: 10. Written as DNA, the CDR3 is TGCGCCAGCAGCCTGGGACAGGGTGTAATGCGCTACACCTTC. Translated: CASSLGQGVMRYTF.

The sample holds one count of this clone. V and J are TRBV21-1 and TRBJ2-5; the tabulated D call, TRBD2, remains unverified against the DNA. TRBV21-1 is reported as a pseudogene. The CDR3 has 14 amino acids. CDR3 sequence: CASSKTRAEETQYF. In DNA, the CDR3 is TGTGCCAGCAGCAAAACCCGAGCCGAAGAGACCCAGTACTTC.

The chain couples TRBV13 to TRBJ1-2, with 10 bases fitting TRBD1. The CDR3 sequence is 18 residues long. Germline trimming cut 5 bases from V and 4 bases from J; bases unmatched to any gene: 16. The germline gives CDR1 PRHDT, CDR2 FYEKMQ (reference sequence). The CDR3 nucleotides are TGTGCCAGCAGCCCCGGGACAGGGGCGTCTTCAGCCCTCTATGGCTACACCTTC. It translates to CASSPGTGASSALYGYTF.

The J gene is TRBJ2-1, the V gene TRBV4-1; D may be TRBD2 (5 bases). Deletions cut 1 base from V and 9 bases from J, with 16 bases between. The CDR3 runs to 15 residues. Looked up from germline, CDR1 is MGHRA and CDR2 is YSYEKL. CDR3 DNA sequence: TGCGCCAGCAGCCAAGTGCTTCGGGATACCGGTGAGCAGTTCTTC. Translation gives CASSQVLRDTGEQFF.

This chain connects TRBV10-1 to TRBJ1-3, with D maybe TRBD1 (6 bases). V was clipped by 3 bases and J by 4 bases, with 16 bases between them. Looked up from germline, CDR1 is WNHNN and CDR2 is SYGVQD (reference sequence). The CDR3 has 16 residues. In nucleotides, the CDR3 is TGCGCCAGCAGTGACCGACCCGGACAGATAGGAAACACCATATATTTT. This codes for CASSDRPGQIGNTIYF.

On this clone: Distinct nucleotide sequences in the sample also encode this CDR3. The chain joins TRBV30 to TRBJ1-5, with D possibly TRBD1 on 6 matching bases. This CDR3 spans 13 amino acids. V was trimmed by 0 bases and J by 4 bases, leaving 7 bases between them. Germline loops: CDR1 GTSNPN, CDR2 SVGIG (reference sequence). In DNA, the CDR3 is TGTGCCTGGAGTGTACAGGGTAATCAGCCCCAGCATTTT. Translated, it gives CAWSVQGNQPQHF.

The chain couples TRBV5-1 to TRBJ2-7, with D perhaps TRBD2 (5 bases). V lost 0 bases, J lost 0 bases, and 13 bases lay in between. From germline, CDR1 is SGHRS and CDR2 YFSETQ. This CDR3 region has 16 residues. As DNA, the CDR3 is TGCGCCAGCAGCTTGGGAGGGTCCATGAGCTCCTACGAGCAGTACTTC. Translating gives CASSLGGSMSSYEQYF.

This sequence joins TRBV5-8 and TRBJ2-3; D might be TRBD1 (5 bases). Trimming shortened V by 2 bases and J by 0 bases, and 10 bases separated the two germline ends. The CDR3 covers 15 residues. CDR1 SGHTS and CDR2 YDEGEE come from the germline V gene. The CDR3 DNA reads TGTGCCAGCAGCTTTAGGGGTTCTAGCACAGATACGCAGTATTTT. This codes for CASSFRGSSTDTQYF.

The V and J genes are TRBV9 and TRBJ1-6, with D perhaps TRBD1 (5 bases). Trimming removed 0 bases at V and 11 bases at J, with 15 bases between. Germline V lookup: CDR1 SGDLS, CDR2 YYNGEE. The CDR3 totals 15 residues. CDR3 sequence reads: CASSVVSDIGAPLHF. CDR3 coding DNA: TGTGCCAGCAGCGTAGTCTCAGACATAGGGGCACCCCTCCACTTT.

V and J are TRBV25-1 and TRBJ2-2; TRBD1 agrees at 7 bases. The CDR3 loop spans 15 amino acids. The germline V gene has CDR1 MGHDK and CDR2 SYGVNS. V shed 5 bases, J shed 2 bases, and the junction held 5 bases outside the gene matches. CDR3 amino acids: CASSLGDSNTGELFF. DNA of the CDR3: TGTGCCAGCAGTTTGGGGGACAGTAACACCGGGGAGCTGTTTTTT.

The chain couples TRBV7-9 to TRBJ1-1; 8 nucleotides line up with TRBD1. The length of the CDR3 is 16 residues. In germline, CDR1 is SEHNR, CDR2 FQNEAQ (reference sequence). The J segment lost 7 bases and the V segment lost 2 bases, leaving 12 bases of the junction unmatched. The chain's CDR3 is CASSLLGRTGSDEAFF. CDR3 nucleotides: TGTGCCAGCAGCTTACTCGGCCGGACAGGGAGCGATGAAGCTTTCTTT.

Turning to this clone: At one end, the junction sequence differs from germline, possibly due to a read error. The gene calls are TRBV20-1 and TRBJ1-2; unclear D gene. This CDR3 spans 11 amino acids. Germline lookup yields CDR1 DFQATT and CDR2 SNEGSKA (reference sequence). DNA for the CDR3: TGCAGTGCCAGAGGGCCAACTGGCTACACCTTC. The encoded protein is CSARGPTGYTF.

The rearrangement links TRBV5-5 to TRBJ1-2, with D maybe TRBD1 (5 bases). The CDR3 is made up of 16 amino acids. V was cut by 0 bases and J by 4 bases, with 16 bases left in between. CDR1 is SGHKS, CDR2 YYEKEE, per germline (reference sequence). CDR3 in amino acids: CASSLVSATEPYGYTF. The CDR3 region has the DNA TGTGCCAGCAGCTTGGTTTCCGCGACAGAGCCCTATGGCTACACCTTC.

For this clone: An end of the junction does not agree with germline; a read error may underlie this. The CDR3 spells CASSSQDRENFF. As DNA, the CDR3 is TGTGCCAGCAGCTCGCAGGACAGGGAGAATTTTTTC. The chain couples TRBV7-8 to TRBJ1-2, with 8 bases matching TRBD1. The CDR3 contains 12 residues. Per germline, CDR1 SGHVS and CDR2 FQNEAQ.

CDR3 in DNA: TGTGCCTGGGGACATACGAGCTCCTACAATGAGCAGTTCTTC. It encodes CAWGHTSSYNEQFF. This chain links TRBV30 with TRBJ2-1; maybe TRBD1 (5 bases). The CDR3 spans 14 residues. Germline CDR1 reads GTSNPN; CDR2 reads SVGIG (reference sequence). Trimming took 5 bases from V and 0 from J, leaving 11 bases between them.

This chain joins TRBV5-1 and TRBJ2-1; weak D call: TRBD1 (5 bases). Germline lookup yields CDR1 SGHRS and CDR2 YFSETQ. The V and J ends lost 0 bases and 6 bases respectively, with 13 bases between them. This CDR3 is built from 15 residues. The CDR3, as DNA: TGCGCCAGCAGCTTGGATGGACAAAATTCCAATGAGCAGTTCTTC. Residues: CASSLDGQNSNEQFF.

This chain links TRBV6-5 with TRBJ2-4; 9 nucleotides line up with TRBD1. Trimming took 0 bases from V and 7 from J; bases not matched to a gene: 4. This CDR3 spans 15 amino acids. CDR1 MNHEY and CDR2 SVGAGI come from the germline V gene. The CDR3 protein is CASSYSGDRVNIQYF. DNA of the CDR3: TGTGCCAGCAGTTACTCGGGGGACAGGGTCAACATTCAGTACTTC.